Below, 15 T cell receptor beta chains from the same sample are listed, as sequenced in a study of CD8+CD57+ T cells in acquired aplastic anemia. The sequenced patients had an expansion of CD8+CD57+ cells seen by flow cytometry. Genomic DNA, the template, was used for profiling of the TCR beta VDJ and CDR3. TCRdb re-called the reads through MiXCR, storing one row per CDR3 protein. This sample has approximately 180,000 distinct CDR3 sequences, with less than 60% found just once. Sequencing input: sorted CD4+, CD8+, or CD8+CD57+ T cells (not recorded which) from PBMCs. Receptor source: a human donor with aplastic anemia.

Comment on this clonotype: One base away lies a much larger clone, so this may be a sequencing read error. The J gene is TRBJ2-5, the V gene TRBV7-2; perhaps TRBD2 as D (6 bases). V was clipped by 1 base and J by 2 bases, with 11 bases between them. Per germline, CDR1 SGHTA and CDR2 FQGNSA. The CDR3 covers 15 residues. The CDR3 sequence is CASSLGGVWQETQYF. The CDR3 bases are TGTGCCAGCAGCTTAGGGGGGGTGTGGCAAGAGACCCAGTACTTC. Complete variable domain (other parts from reference TRBV7-2 and TRBJ2-5): GAGVSQSPSNKVTEKGKDVELRCDPISGHTALYWYRQSLGQGLEFLIYFQGNSAPDKSGLPSDRFSAERTGGSVSTLTIQRTQQEDSAVYLCASSLGGVWQETQYFGPGTRLLVL.

This clonotype was seen a handful of times. This rearrangement joins TRBV24-1 to TRBJ1-2; maybe TRBD1 (5 bases). Germline-derived CDR1 and CDR2 are KGHDR and SFDVKD. Trimming took off 0 bases at V and 6 bases at J, with 10 bases between the two ends. The CDR3 is 14 amino acids. Here the CDR3 DNA reads TGTGCCACCAGTGATTTGCTGAGGGGAGATGGCTACACCTTC. Translation gives CATSDLLRGDGYTF.

V usage is TRBV7-3 and J usage is TRBJ2-5; 8 nucleotides agree with TRBD2. Germline CDR1 reads SGHTA; CDR2 reads FQGTGA. The CDR3 loop spans 15 amino acids. The trim removed 2 bases at V and 0 bases at J, leaving 2 bases unmatched. This CDR3 is CASSLGSGDQETQYF. In DNA form, the CDR3 reads TGTGCCAGCAGCTTAGGTAGCGGGGACCAAGAGACCCAGTACTTC. Full variable domain (missing parts from reference TRBV7-3 and TRBJ2-5): GAGVSQTPSNKVTEKGKYVELRCDPISGHTALYWYRQSLGQGPEFLIYFQGTGAADDSGLPNDRFFAVRPEGSVSTLKIQRTERGDSAVYLCASSLGSGDQETQYFGPGTRLLVL.

This clonotype was counted many times. The CDR3 DNA is TGCGCCAGCAGCCAAGTACGTGGGACGACCTATGGCTACACCTTC. Residues: CASSQVRGTTYGYTF. The chain recombines TRBV4-3 with TRBJ1-2, with D possibly being TRBD1 (5 bases). Germline values: CDR1 LGHNA, CDR2 YSLEER. Trimming cost V 1 base and J 4 bases, with 13 bases left between them. CDR3 length: 15 amino acids.

The chain uses TRBV20-1 and TRBJ2-7, with TRBD1 matching over 8 bases. The germline V gene encodes CDR1 DFQATT and CDR2 SNEGSKA (reference sequence). J lost 2 bases, V lost 6 bases, and 9 bases had no gene match. This CDR3 region has 14 residues. This CDR3 reads CSAPTRGRTYEQYF. Written as DNA, the CDR3 is TGCAGTGCGCCCACCAGGGGGCGGACCTACGAGCAGTACTTC.

V is TRBV24-1 and J is TRBJ2-1; D is unresolved. CDR1 and CDR2 from the germline V gene are KGHDR and SFDVKD. Trimming pared 4 bases from V and 9 bases from J, leaving 12 bases between. The CDR3 covers 13 residues. This CDR3 is CATSDRTRREQFF. In DNA form, the CDR3 reads TGTGCCACCAGTGACCGCACCAGGCGTGAGCAGTTCTTC.

This clonotype was recorded many times. The chain couples TRBV4-2 to TRBJ1-1; weak D call: TRBD1 (5 bases). V lost 3 bases, J lost 2 bases, and 13 bases lay in between. The V gene's germline CDR1 is LGHNA and CDR2 YNFKEQ. This CDR3 has 15 residues. CDR3: CASSQGYQGNTEAFF. CDR3 nucleotide sequence: TGTGCCAGCAGCCAGGGTTATCAGGGAAACACTGAAGCTTTCTTT.

The rearrangement uses TRBV10-3 and TRBJ1-1; a possible D gene is TRBD1 (6 bases). The CDR3 is 14 amino acids. Germline values: CDR1 ENHRY, CDR2 SYGVKD. V lost 3 bases to trimming and J lost 9 bases, with 17 bases between them. In nucleotides, the CDR3 is TGTGCCATCAGTGAACCTACAGGGACGCCTAAAGCTTTCTTT. Translated: CAISEPTGTPKAFF.

The table lists this clonotype with many counts. This CDR3 reads CASRPGAQEGKLFF. The CDR3 nucleotides are TGTGCCAGCAGGCCAGGGGCGCAAGAGGGGAAACTGTTTTTT. V is TRBV6-1 and J is TRBJ1-4; D might be TRBD1 (6 bases). V shed 6 bases and J shed 11 bases, with 19 bases lying between them. The V gene's germline CDR1 is MNHNS and CDR2 SASEGT. The CDR3 runs to 14 residues.

The chain combines TRBV28 with TRBJ1-1, with 10 bases that match TRBD1. CDR1 MDHEN and CDR2 SYDVKM come from the germline V gene. Unmatched junction bases numbered 9, after V lost 6 bases and J lost 5 bases. This CDR3 comprises 15 residues. The CDR3 protein is CASRGGTGARTEAFF. DNA for the CDR3: TGTGCCAGCAGGGGTGGGACAGGGGCTCGTACTGAAGCTTTCTTT.

The chain is built from TRBV2 and TRBJ2-7, with D possibly matching TRBD2 (6 bases). The CDR3 is 15 amino acids. Between the trimmed V and J ends, which lost 8 bases and 3 bases, there was a span of 20 bases. CDR1 SNHLY and CDR2 FYNNEI come from the germline V gene. The CDR3 spells CASDRRGEDDYEQYF. As DNA, the CDR3 is TGTGCCAGCGATCGGAGGGGAGAAGACGACTACGAGCAGTACTTC.

V and J are TRBV15 and TRBJ2-1; no definite D call. The CDR3 runs to 16 residues. V shed 3 bases and J shed 0 bases, with 12 bases lying between them. CDR1 and CDR2 from the germline V gene are LNHNV and YYDKDF (reference sequence). The CDR3 loop is CATSSRSWSSYNEQFF. CDR3 DNA: TGTGCCACCAGCAGCAGATCCTGGAGCTCCTACAATGAGCAGTTCTTC.

As to this clonotype: Being one base from a much bigger clone, this may be a read error. The chain uses TRBV6-2 or TRBV6-3 and TRBJ1-3; no clear D gene. V gave up 6 bases and J gave up 2 bases, with 14 bases separating them. Germline V lookup: CDR1 MNHEY, CDR2 SVGEGT. This CDR3 has 15 residues. The CDR3 here is CASRTTFTPGNTIYF. The CDR3 DNA sequence: TGTGCCAGCAGAACGACGTTTACGCCTGGAAACACCATATATTTT.

This chain uses TRBV3-1 with TRBJ2-4; perhaps TRBD1 as D (6 bases). Between the trimmed V and J ends, which lost 1 base and 9 bases, there was a span of 16 bases. CDR3 length equals 15 residues. In germline, CDR1 is LGHDT, CDR2 YNNKEL (reference sequence). The CDR3 DNA reads TGTGCCAGCAGCCAAGGTAGTACAGGGAGAGGCATTCAGTACTTC. Protein: CASSQGSTGRGIQYF.

There are many counts of this clonotype. The chain is built from TRBV7-8 and TRBJ1-5; 9 bases are a match to TRBD1. The CDR3 consists of 17 residues. Germline V lookup: CDR1 SGHVS, CDR2 FQNEAQ. Trimming cost V 3 bases and J 2 bases; bases outside gene matches: 8. CDR3 sequence reads: CASSLGQGARGNQPQHF. The CDR3 DNA reads as TGTGCCAGCAGCTTGGGACAGGGAGCTAGGGGCAATCAGCCCCAGCATTTT.